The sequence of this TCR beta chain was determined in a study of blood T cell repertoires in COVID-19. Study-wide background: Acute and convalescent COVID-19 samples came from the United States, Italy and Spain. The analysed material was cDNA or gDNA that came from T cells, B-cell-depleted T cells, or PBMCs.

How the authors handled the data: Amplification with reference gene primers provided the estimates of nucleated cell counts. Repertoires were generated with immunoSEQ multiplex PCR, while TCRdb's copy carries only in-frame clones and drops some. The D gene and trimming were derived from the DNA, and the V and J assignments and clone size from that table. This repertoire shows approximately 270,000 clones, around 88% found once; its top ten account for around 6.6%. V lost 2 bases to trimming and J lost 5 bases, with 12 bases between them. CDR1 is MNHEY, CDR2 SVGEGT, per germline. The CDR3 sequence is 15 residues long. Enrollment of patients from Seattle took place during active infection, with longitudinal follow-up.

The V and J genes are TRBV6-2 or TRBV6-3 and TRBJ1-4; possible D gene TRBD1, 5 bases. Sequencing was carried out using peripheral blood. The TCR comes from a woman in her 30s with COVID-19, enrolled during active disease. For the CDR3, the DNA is TGTGCCAGCAGTTACGCCGGGAGGGGAAATGAAAAACTGTTTTTT. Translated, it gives CASSYAGRGNEKLFF.